Each of the 31 T cell receptor beta chains below was sequenced from the same sample in a study of cytomegalovirus exposure and HLA in healthy donors. Primers for the PCR totalled 60 Vbeta and 13 Jbeta. Assay used: immunoSEQ multiplex PCR; TCRdb lists only in-frame clones, some missing. The sample consists of 150,000 to 160,000 clones, 65% to 80% of them appearing once. The sequencing sample was made of PBMCs. The receptors stem from a man aged 18 to 35 in good health and CMV-seronegative.

The genes are TRBV25-1 and TRBJ1-1; TRBD1 agrees at 7 bases. Germline trimming cut 3 bases from V and 1 base from J; bases unmatched to any gene: 5. CDR3 length: 15 residues. Germline V lookup: CDR1 MGHDK, CDR2 SYGVNS. CDR3 amino acids: CASSDRGRGNTEAFF. The DNA for the CDR3 is TGTGCCAGCAGTGACAGGGGGAGAGGGAACACTGAAGCTTTCTTT.

This clone was picked up a small number of times. The chain combines TRBV19 with TRBJ1-5; D perhaps matches TRBD1 (6 bases). Germline assignment: CDR1 LNHDA and CDR2 SQIVND (reference sequence). V was cut by 8 bases and J by 1 base, with 15 bases left in between. The CDR3 loop spans 15 amino acids. CDR3 sequence reads: CASQSGTMSNQPQHF. Here the CDR3 DNA reads TGTGCCAGTCAATCCGGGACAATGAGCAATCAGCCCCAGCATTTT.

The chain uses TRBV4-2 and TRBJ2-1; TRBD2 agrees at 7 bases. The CDR3 totals 17 residues. Per the germline V gene, CDR1 is LGHNA and CDR2 is YNFKEQ. V shed 0 bases, J shed 1 base, and the junction held 6 bases outside the gene matches. CDR3 protein: CASSQDRDGGSYNEQFF. CDR3 bases: TGTGCCAGCAGCCAAGATCGGGACGGGGGGTCCTACAATGAGCAGTTCTTC.

Note on this clone: Other DNA sequences in this specimen translate into the identical CDR3. The chain uses TRBV5-1 and TRBJ1-3, with a possible D match to TRBD1 (6 bases). Per germline, CDR1 SGHRS and CDR2 YFSETQ. The CDR3 covers 16 residues. V gave up 0 bases and J gave up 0 bases, with 10 bases separating them. The CDR3 loop is CASSLGLQGSGNTIYF. The CDR3 DNA is TGCGCCAGCAGCTTGGGCTTACAGGGCTCTGGAAACACCATATATTTT.

This clone was picked up a small number of times. V is TRBV6-1 and J is TRBJ1-1; tentatively, D is TRBD1 (5 bases). Germline V gene lookup returns CDR1 MNHNS and CDR2 SASEGT. The CDR3 has 13 amino acids. Trimming shortened V by 11 bases and J by 4 bases, and 17 bases separated the two germline ends. The CDR3 region is CAAMQGYFTEAFF. In nucleotides, the CDR3 is TGTGCCGCAATGCAGGGTTATTTCACTGAAGCTTTCTTT.

The chain carries TRBV5-1 and TRBJ2-5, with 7 bases lining up with TRBD1. V lost 0 bases to trimming and J lost 2 bases; unmatched junction nucleotides: 1. This CDR3 has 14 amino acids. CDR1 SGHRS and CDR2 YFSETQ come from the germline V gene. CDR3 loop: CASSLEGAQETQYF. The CDR3 DNA reads as TGCGCCAGCAGCTTGGAGGGGGCTCAAGAGACCCAGTACTTC. The whole variable domain, filled in from reference TRBV5-1 and TRBJ2-5, reads KAGVTQTPRYLIKTRGQQVTLSCSPISGHRSVSWYQQTPGQGLQFLFEYFSETQRNKGNFPGRFSGRQFSNSRSEMNVSTLELGDSALYLCASSLEGAQETQYFGPGTRLLVL.

The chain has TRBV7-9 and TRBJ1-2; 10 nucleotides match TRBD1. V shed 3 bases and J 4 bases; nucleotides not matched to a gene: 11. This CDR3 has 17 residues. CDR1 is SEHNR and CDR2 is FQNEAQ in the germline V gene (reference sequence). The CDR3, as DNA: TGTGCCAGCAGCTTCCCCGGGACAGGGGAAATCGTCTATGGCTACACCTTC. This translates into CASSFPGTGEIVYGYTF.

A single count supports this clone. The rearrangement joins TRBV28 to TRBJ2-5; 12 nucleotides line up with TRBD1. V was pared by 6 bases and J by 5 bases, with 13 bases of the junction left unmatched. The CDR3 has 17 residues. Germline V lookup: CDR1 MDHEN, CDR2 SYDVKM. The CDR3 protein is CASSLHRDRGRGETQYF. CDR3 bases: TGTGCCAGCAGCCTCCACCGGGACAGGGGGCGGGGGGAGACCCAGTACTTC.

The V gene is TRBV6-1, the J gene TRBJ1-6; the D gene is possibly TRBD1 (6 bases). The CDR3 spans 13 residues. From germline, CDR1 is MNHNS and CDR2 SASEGT. Trimming stripped 5 bases from V and 8 bases from J, with 10 bases between. The DNA for the CDR3 is TGTGCCAGCAGTAGCGAGGGGGATTCACCCCTCCACTTT. This encodes CASSSEGDSPLHF.

This sequence joins TRBV2 and TRBJ2-1; weak D call: TRBD1 (6 bases). Trimming cost V 6 bases and J 5 bases, with 14 bases left between them. Germline V gene sequence: CDR1 SNHLY, CDR2 FYNNEI. This CDR3 is built from 14 residues. The CDR3 DNA sequence: TGTGCCAGCAGCGGAACCCCAGGGGACAATGAGCAGTTCTTC. Its translation: CASSGTPGDNEQFF.

The chain joins TRBV18 to TRBJ1-2; TRBD1 might be the D (6 bases). This CDR3 has 15 amino acids. V was trimmed by 1 base and J by 3 bases, leaving 12 bases between them. Germline-derived CDR1 and CDR2 are KGHSH and LQKENI. Written as DNA, the CDR3 is TGTGCCAGCTCACCACGGGGGCCTGCGGACTATGGCTACACCTTC. As protein: CASSPRGPADYGYTF.

V is TRBV19 and J is TRBJ2-1; D remains ambiguous. This CDR3 comprises 12 residues. CDR1 is LNHDA and CDR2 is SQIVND in the germline V gene (reference sequence). Between the trimmed V and J ends, which lost 5 bases and 4 bases, there was a span of 6 bases. CDR3: CASSATYNEQFF. In DNA form, the CDR3 reads TGTGCCAGTAGTGCAACATACAATGAGCAGTTCTTC. Full variable domain (outside the CDR3, taken from reference TRBV19 and TRBJ2-1): DGGITQSPKYLFRKEGQNVTLSCEQNLNHDAMYWYRQDPGQGLRLIYYSQIVNDFQKGDIAEGYSVSREKKESFPLTVTSAQKNPTAFYLCASSATYNEQFFGPGTRLTVL.

This clone occurred a few times. This sequence joins TRBV7-6 and TRBJ2-2, with 9 bases that match TRBD2. The CDR3 sequence is 16 residues long. Germline CDR1 is SGHVS and CDR2 is FNYEAQ. The V and J ends lost 5 bases and 8 bases, in that order; junction bases with no gene match: 12. CDR3 region: CASSLIAGETTGELFF. CDR3 DNA sequence: TGTGCCAGCAGCCTGATAGCGGGGGAAACAACGGGGGAGCTGTTTTTT.

The J gene is TRBJ2-2, the V gene TRBV27, with 8 bases identical to TRBD1. J lost 6 bases, V lost 8 bases, and 11 bases had no gene match. CDR1 MNHEY and CDR2 SMNVEV come from the germline V gene (reference sequence). This CDR3 has 15 amino acids. The CDR3 DNA reads as TGTGCCAGCCGGTGGACAGGGAAAGGACCCGGGGAGCTGTTTTTT. It yields the protein CASRWTGKGPGELFF.

This clone was counted a few times. The rearrangement joins TRBV5-6 to TRBJ2-2, with D possibly matching TRBD1 (5 bases). The ends were cut back, 0 bases at V and 5 bases at J, with 11 bases in the middle. The CDR3 contains 15 residues. Germline V gene lookup returns CDR1 SGHDT and CDR2 YYEEEE. CDR3 residues: CASSLVPGYTGELFF. In nucleotides, the CDR3 is TGTGCCAGCAGCTTGGTCCCAGGGTATACCGGGGAGCTGTTTTTT.

Regarding this clone: Other DNA sequences in this specimen translate into the identical CDR3. V and J are TRBV4-3 and TRBJ2-7, with D perhaps TRBD1 (6 bases). Germline CDR1 reads LGHNA; CDR2 reads YSLEER. The CDR3 length is 14 residues. V was clipped by 0 bases and J by 1 base, with 7 bases between them. In DNA form, the CDR3 reads TGCGCCAGCAGCCAAGAGAGGGGGTCCTACGAGCAGTACTTC. Its protein product is CASSQERGSYEQYF.

This clone showed up just once. The DNA of the CDR3 is TGTGCCAGCAGCTTAGATCGGTGGGGGGGAGAGCAGTTCTTC. This sequence encodes CASSLDRWGGEQFF. The chain employs TRBV11-2 and TRBJ2-1; 7 nucleotides match TRBD2. Trimming removed 0 bases from V and 10 bases from J; junction bases left unmatched: 6. CDR3 length: 14 amino acids. The germline CDR1 and CDR2 sequences are SGHAT and FQNNGV.

The gene calls are TRBV1 and TRBJ2-5; the table's TRBD2 call for D was not verified on the DNA. TRBV1 is shown as a pseudogene. This CDR3 comprises 14 residues. CDR3 DNA: TGCACCAGCAGCCAAATCGAGGGATGCGAGACCCAGTACTTC. It encodes CTSSQIEGCETQYF.

The V gene is TRBV11-2, the J gene TRBJ2-2, with TRBD1 as a possible D gene (6 bases). The germline CDR1 and CDR2 sequences are SGHAT and FQNNGV. This CDR3 has 15 amino acids. The V and J ends lost 5 bases and 7 bases respectively, with 17 bases between them. CDR3 region: CASSERTGSGGELFF. CDR3 coding DNA: TGTGCCAGCAGCGAACGAACAGGGTCGGGCGGGGAGCTGTTTTTT.

This chain connects TRBV6-6 to TRBJ1-6; no reliable D call. The germline CDR1 and CDR2 sequences are MNHNY and SVGAGI (reference sequence). V lost 6 bases to trimming and J lost 7 bases, with 7 bases between them. This CDR3 has 12 amino acids. This chain's CDR3 is CASRAGNSPLHF. The CDR3 DNA sequence: TGTGCCAGCAGGGCGGGGAATTCACCCCTCCACTTT.

J is TRBJ2-1 and V is TRBV7-8; 10 bases fit TRBD2. After removal of 2 bases from V and 7 bases from J, the junction contained 11 bases not matched to a gene. The CDR3 covers 17 residues. Looked up from germline, CDR1 is SGHVS and CDR2 is FQNEAQ. The CDR3 here is CASSLKIAGGPGNEQFF. The CDR3 DNA is TGTGCCAGCAGCTTAAAGATAGCGGGGGGCCCGGGGAATGAGCAGTTCTTC.

This chain's CDR3 is CASSYGFSISYEQYF. CDR3 in DNA: TGTGCCAGCAGTTACGGTTTCTCTATCTCCTACGAGCAGTACTTC. The rearrangement links TRBV6-5 to TRBJ2-7; the D is unclear. Germline loops: CDR1 MNHEY, CDR2 SVGAGI. Trimming stripped 2 bases from V and 0 bases from J, with 11 bases between. The CDR3 runs 15 residues.

The V gene is TRBV5-1, the J gene TRBJ1-4, with D tentatively TRBD1 (5 bases). Germline V gives CDR1 SGHRS, CDR2 YFSETQ. V dropped 2 bases and J dropped 8 bases, with 10 bases sitting between them. There are 13 residues in the CDR3. CDR3 protein: CASSLGGDEKLFF. The DNA for the CDR3 is TGCGCCAGCAGCTTAGGAGGGGACGAAAAACTGTTTTTT.

This chain connects TRBV11-3 to TRBJ2-5; perhaps TRBD2 as D (6 bases). CDR3 length: 14 residues. Looked up from germline, CDR1 is SGHNT and CDR2 is YENEEA. Trimming took 1 base from V and 1 from J, leaving 7 bases between them. In DNA form, the CDR3 reads TGTGCCAGCAGCTTAGGCGGGGTCCAAGAGACCCAGTACTTC. As protein: CASSLGGVQETQYF.

This rearrangement joins TRBV10-3 to TRBJ1-4; 11 bases line up with TRBD1. Per germline, CDR1 ENHRY and CDR2 SYGVKD. The CDR3 is 16 amino acids. With 5 bases clipped from V and 7 bases from J, the junction kept 9 bases outside the gene matches. The CDR3 region is CAISPGTGGSSEKLFF. CDR3 nucleotides: TGTGCCATCAGTCCCGGGACAGGGGGTTCGAGTGAAAAACTGTTTTTT.

The chain recombines TRBV11-2 with TRBJ1-2; 9 nucleotides line up with TRBD1. Trimming removed 4 bases from V and 0 bases from J; junction bases left unmatched: 9. This CDR3 comprises 17 residues. From germline, CDR1 is SGHAT and CDR2 FQNNGV. The CDR3 loop reads CASSSMDRGVTNYGYTF. In nucleotides, the CDR3 is TGTGCCAGCAGCTCCATGGACAGGGGAGTAACTAACTATGGCTACACCTTC.

This clone was seen a few times. V is TRBV2 and J is TRBJ2-3, with 8 bases lining up with TRBD2. CDR3 size: 14 residues. Trimming removed 6 bases from V and 4 bases from J; junction bases left unmatched: 6. CDR1 SNHLY and CDR2 FYNNEI come from the germline V gene. Here the CDR3 DNA reads TGTGCCAGCAGCTTGCGGGGGGAGGCAGATACGCAGTATTTT. This encodes CASSLRGEADTQYF.

The V call is TRBV6-5, the J call TRBJ2-5, with 9 bases aligning to TRBD1. The trim removed 5 bases at V and 4 bases at J, leaving 8 bases unmatched. The CDR3 has 15 amino acids. The V gene's germline CDR1 is MNHEY and CDR2 SVGAGI. In nucleotides, the CDR3 is TGTGCCAGCAGTGTCACCGGGACAGGGAGAGAGACCCAGTACTTC. Protein sequence: CASSVTGTGRETQYF.

This clone was found once. The chain is built from TRBV30 and TRBJ2-2; D possibly corresponds to TRBD1 (6 bases). The V end lost 1 base, the J end lost 12 bases, and 9 bases lay between the germline ends. The CDR3 has 11 residues. From germline, CDR1 is GTSNPN and CDR2 SVGIG (reference sequence). CDR3: CAWSAGTKLFF. CDR3 coding DNA: TGTGCCTGGAGTGCCGGGACAAAGCTGTTTTTT.

V gene TRBV29-1 combines with J gene TRBJ1-1; unclear D gene. The CDR3 totals 13 residues. Trimming removed 7 bases at V and 0 bases at J, with 12 bases between. The germline CDR1 and CDR2 sequences are SQVTM and ANQGSEA. The CDR3 region is CSALWQVNTEAFF. CDR3 DNA sequence: TGCAGCGCTCTGTGGCAGGTGAACACTGAAGCTTTCTTT.

The chain has TRBV27 and TRBJ2-3, with D possibly TRBD1 on 6 matching bases. V shed 6 bases and J shed 4 bases, with 8 bases lying between them. The CDR3 extends over 12 amino acids. Germline CDR1 reads MNHEY; CDR2 reads SMNVEV (reference sequence). The CDR3 coding sequence is TGTGCCAGCAGGGGGGCGGCAGATACGCAGTATTTT. The encoded protein is CASRGAADTQYF.